This T cell receptor (beta chain) came from a study of identical twins. Study results and caveats: Beta out-of-frame sequences displayed a weaker excess of sharing between twins. Models underestimated out-of-frame TCR alpha sharing in monozygotic twins.

V was trimmed by 5 bases and J by 2 bases, leaving 14 bases between them. Germline V lookup: CDR1 MNHEY, CDR2 SVGEGT. This CDR3 has 15 amino acids. The sample holds a few counts of this clonotype. The antigen remains unidentified. TCRdb itself ran the 5' RACE reads through MiXCR, one entry per CDR3 protein. This repertoire shows hundreds of thousands of distinct CDR3 sequences, roughly 20% found once; its top ten account for about 4.3%. The same data also contributed to another study, on T cells expressing NK-cell markers. According to that study: Beta-chain profiling covered CD3+CD56+NKG2C+, CD3+CD56+NKG2C- and CD3+CD56-NKG2C+ sorted subsets. Several of the experiments relied on an anti-gamma-delta TCR antibody so that only alpha-beta TCR T cells were sorted.

This receptor was taken from a woman aged 18-29 years in good health. Source material: PBMCs. This chain links TRBV6-2 or TRBV6-3 with TRBJ2-3; D uncertain. The CDR3 spells CASSRSREDTDTQYF. Here the CDR3 DNA reads TGTGCCAGCAGTCGGAGTCGCGAAGACACAGATACGCAGTATTTT.